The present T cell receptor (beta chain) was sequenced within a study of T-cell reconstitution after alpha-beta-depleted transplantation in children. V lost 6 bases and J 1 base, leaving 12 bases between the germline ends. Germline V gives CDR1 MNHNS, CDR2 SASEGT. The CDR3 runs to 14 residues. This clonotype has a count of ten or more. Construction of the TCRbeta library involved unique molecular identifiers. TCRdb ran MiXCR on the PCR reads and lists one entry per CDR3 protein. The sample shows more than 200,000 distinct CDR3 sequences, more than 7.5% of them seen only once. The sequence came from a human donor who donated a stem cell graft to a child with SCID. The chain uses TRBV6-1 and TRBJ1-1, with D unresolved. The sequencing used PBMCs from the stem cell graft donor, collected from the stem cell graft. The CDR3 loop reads CASSPPGKNTEAFF. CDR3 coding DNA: TGTGCCAGCAGCCCCCCTGGGAAGAACACTGAAGCTTTCTTT.